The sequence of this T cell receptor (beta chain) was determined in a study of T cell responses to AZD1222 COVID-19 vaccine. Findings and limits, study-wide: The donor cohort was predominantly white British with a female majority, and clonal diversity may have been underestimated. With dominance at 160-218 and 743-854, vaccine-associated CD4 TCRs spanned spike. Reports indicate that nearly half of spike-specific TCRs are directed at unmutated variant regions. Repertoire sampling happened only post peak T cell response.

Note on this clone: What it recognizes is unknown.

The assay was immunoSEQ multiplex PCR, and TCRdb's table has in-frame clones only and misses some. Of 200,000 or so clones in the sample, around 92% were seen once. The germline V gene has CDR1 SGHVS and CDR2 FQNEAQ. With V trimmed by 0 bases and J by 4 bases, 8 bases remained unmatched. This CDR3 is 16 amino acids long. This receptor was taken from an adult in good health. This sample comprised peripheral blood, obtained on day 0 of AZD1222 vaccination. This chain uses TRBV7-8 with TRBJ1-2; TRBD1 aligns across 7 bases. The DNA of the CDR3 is TGTGCCAGCAGCTTAGCGCGTGTAGGGGGCAGCTATGGCTACACCTTC. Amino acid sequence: CASSLARVGGSYGYTF.